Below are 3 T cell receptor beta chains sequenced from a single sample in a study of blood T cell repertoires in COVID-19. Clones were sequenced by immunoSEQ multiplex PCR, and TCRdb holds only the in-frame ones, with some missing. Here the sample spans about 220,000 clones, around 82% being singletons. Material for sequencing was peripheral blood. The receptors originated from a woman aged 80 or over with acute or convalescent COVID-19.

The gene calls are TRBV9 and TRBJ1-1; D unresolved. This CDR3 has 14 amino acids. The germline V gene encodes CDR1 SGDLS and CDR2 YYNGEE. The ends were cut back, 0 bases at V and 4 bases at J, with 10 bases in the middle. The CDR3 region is CASSVGTPGTEAFF. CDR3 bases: TGTGCCAGCAGCGTAGGAACTCCGGGCACTGAAGCTTTCTTT.

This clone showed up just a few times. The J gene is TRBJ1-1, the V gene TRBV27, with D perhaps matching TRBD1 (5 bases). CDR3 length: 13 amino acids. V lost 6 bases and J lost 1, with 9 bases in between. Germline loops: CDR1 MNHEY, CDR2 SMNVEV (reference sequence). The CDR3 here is CASSRGQNTEAFF. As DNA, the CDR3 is TGTGCCAGCAGCCGTGGACAGAACACTGAAGCTTTCTTT.

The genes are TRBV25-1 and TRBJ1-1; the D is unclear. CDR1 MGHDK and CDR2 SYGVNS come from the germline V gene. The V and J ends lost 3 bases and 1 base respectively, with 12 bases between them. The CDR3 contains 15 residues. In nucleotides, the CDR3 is TGTGCCAGCAGTGAGGTGGGGAGAGGGAACACTGAAGCTTTCTTT. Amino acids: CASSEVGRGNTEAFF.